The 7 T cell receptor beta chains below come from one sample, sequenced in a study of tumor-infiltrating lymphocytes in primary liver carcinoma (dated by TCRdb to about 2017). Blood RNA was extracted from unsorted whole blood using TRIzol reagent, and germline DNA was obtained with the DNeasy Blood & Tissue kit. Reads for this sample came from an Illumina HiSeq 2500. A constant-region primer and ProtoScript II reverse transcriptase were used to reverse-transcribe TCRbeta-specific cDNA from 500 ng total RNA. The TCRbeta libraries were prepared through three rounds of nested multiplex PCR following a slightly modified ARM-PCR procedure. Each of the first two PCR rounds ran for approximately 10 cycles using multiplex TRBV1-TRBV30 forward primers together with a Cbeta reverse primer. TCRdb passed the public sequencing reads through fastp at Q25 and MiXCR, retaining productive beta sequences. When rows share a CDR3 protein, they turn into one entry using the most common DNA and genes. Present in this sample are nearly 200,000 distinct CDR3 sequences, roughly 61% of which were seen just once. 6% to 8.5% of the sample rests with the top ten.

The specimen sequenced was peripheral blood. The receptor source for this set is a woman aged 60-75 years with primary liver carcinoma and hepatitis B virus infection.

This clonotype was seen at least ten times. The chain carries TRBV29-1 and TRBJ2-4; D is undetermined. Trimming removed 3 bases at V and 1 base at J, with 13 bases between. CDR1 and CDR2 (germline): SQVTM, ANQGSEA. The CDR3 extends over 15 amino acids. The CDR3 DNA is TGCAGCGTTGATGGTTTGGGGATGGCCAAAAACATTCAGTACTTC. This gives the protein CSVDGLGMAKNIQYF.

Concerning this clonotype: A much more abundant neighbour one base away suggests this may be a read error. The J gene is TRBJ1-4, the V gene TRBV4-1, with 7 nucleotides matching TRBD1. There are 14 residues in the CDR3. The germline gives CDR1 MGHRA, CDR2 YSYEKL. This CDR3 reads CASTHGTDNEKLVF. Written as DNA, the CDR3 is TGCGCCAGCACACACGGGACAGATAATGAAAAACTGGTTTTT.

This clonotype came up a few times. DNA of the CDR3: TGTGCCAGCAGTATACAGGGGCTGGGAGCTTTCTTT. This sequence encodes CASSIQGLGAFF. The chain recombines TRBV6-6 with TRBJ1-1; 7 bases map to TRBD1. Trimming took 5 bases from V and 10 from J; bases not matched to a gene: 7. In germline, CDR1 is MNHNY, CDR2 SVGAGI (reference sequence). CDR3 size: 12 residues.

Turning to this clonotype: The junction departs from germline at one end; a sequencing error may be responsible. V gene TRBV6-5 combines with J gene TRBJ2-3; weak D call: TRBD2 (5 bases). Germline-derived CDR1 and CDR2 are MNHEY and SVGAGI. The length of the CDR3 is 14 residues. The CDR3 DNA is TGTGCCAGCGGTAATGTGGGAGCAACAGATACACAGTATTTT. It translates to CASGNVGATDTQYF.

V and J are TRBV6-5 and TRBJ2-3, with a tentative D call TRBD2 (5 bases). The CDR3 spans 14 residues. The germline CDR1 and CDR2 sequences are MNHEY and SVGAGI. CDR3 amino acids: CFSIRLSGSGTQYF. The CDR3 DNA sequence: TGTTTCAGCATCAGATTATCGGGGTCAGGTACGCAGTATTTT.

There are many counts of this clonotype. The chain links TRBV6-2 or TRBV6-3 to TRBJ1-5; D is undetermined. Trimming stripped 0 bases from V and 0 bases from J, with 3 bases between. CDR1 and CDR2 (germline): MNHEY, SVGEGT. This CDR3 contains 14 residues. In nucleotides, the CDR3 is TGTGCCAGCAGTTACTCGAATAGCAATCAGCCCCAGCATTTT. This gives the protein CASSYSNSNQPQHF.

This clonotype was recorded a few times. This chain's CDR3 is CATSDAWENEQFF. The DNA of the CDR3 is TGTGCCACCAGTGATGCCTGGGAAAATGAGCAGTTCTTC. V is TRBV24-1 and J is TRBJ2-1; D remains unclear. The V end was cut by 3 bases, the J end by 7 bases, with 9 bases between. The germline gives CDR1 KGHDR, CDR2 SFDVKD. The CDR3 contains 13 residues.